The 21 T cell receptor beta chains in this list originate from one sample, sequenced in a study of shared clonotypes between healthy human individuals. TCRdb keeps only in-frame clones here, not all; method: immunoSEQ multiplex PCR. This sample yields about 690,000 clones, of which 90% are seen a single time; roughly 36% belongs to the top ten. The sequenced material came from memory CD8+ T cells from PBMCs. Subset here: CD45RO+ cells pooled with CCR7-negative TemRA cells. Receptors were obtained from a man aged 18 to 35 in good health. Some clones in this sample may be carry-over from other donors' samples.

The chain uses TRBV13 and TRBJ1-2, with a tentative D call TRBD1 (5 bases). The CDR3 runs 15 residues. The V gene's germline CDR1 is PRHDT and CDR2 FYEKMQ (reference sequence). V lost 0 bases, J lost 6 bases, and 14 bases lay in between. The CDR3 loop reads CASSLGLEGINGYTF. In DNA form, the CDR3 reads TGTGCCAGCAGCTTAGGCCTCGAGGGGATTAATGGCTACACCTTC.

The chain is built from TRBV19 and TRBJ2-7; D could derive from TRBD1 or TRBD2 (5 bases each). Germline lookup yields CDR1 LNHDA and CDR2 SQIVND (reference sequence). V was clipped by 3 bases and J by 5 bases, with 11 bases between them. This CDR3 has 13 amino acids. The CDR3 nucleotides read TGTGCCAGTAGTATGTTCGGGGCCCACGAGCAGTACTTC. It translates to CASSMFGAHEQYF.

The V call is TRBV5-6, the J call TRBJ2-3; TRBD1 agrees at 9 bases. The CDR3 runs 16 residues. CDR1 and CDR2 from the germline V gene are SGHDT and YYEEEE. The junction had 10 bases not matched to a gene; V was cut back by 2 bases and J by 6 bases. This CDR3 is CASSFDGTGLLDTQYF. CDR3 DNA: TGTGCCAGCAGCTTTGATGGGACAGGGTTGTTGGATACGCAGTATTTT.

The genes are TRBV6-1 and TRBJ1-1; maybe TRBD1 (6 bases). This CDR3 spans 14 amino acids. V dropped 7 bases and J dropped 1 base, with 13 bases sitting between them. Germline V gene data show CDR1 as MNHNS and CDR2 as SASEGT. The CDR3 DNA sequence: TGTGCCAGCAACCGATGGACAGAGAACACTGAAGCTTTCTTT. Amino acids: CASNRWTENTEAFF.

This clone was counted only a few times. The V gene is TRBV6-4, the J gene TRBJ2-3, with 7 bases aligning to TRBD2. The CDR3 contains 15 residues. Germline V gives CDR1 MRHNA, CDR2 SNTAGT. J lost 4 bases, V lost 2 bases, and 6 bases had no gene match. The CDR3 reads CASSDSGEGADTQYF. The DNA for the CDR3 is TGTGCCAGCAGTGACAGCGGGGAAGGGGCAGATACGCAGTATTTT.

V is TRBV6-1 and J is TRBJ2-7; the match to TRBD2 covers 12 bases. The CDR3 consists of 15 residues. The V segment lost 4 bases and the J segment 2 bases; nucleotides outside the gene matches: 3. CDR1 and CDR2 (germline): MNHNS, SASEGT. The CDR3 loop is CASSALAGGPYEQYF. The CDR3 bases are TGTGCCAGCAGTGCCCTAGCGGGAGGGCCCTACGAGCAGTACTTC.

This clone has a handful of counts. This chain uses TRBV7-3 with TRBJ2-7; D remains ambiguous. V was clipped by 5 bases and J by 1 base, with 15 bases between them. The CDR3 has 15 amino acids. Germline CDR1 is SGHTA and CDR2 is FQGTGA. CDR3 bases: TGTGCCAGCAGCCAAGGTGGCGGTGCTTCCTACGAGCAGTACTTC. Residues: CASSQGGGASYEQYF.

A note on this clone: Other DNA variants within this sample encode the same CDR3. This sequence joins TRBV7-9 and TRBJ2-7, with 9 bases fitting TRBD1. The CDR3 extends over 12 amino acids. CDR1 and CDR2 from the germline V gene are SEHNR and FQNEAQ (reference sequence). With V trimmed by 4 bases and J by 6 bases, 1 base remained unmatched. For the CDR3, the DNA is TGTGCCAGCAGCTGGACAGGGGTCGAGCAGTACTTC. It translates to CASSWTGVEQYF.

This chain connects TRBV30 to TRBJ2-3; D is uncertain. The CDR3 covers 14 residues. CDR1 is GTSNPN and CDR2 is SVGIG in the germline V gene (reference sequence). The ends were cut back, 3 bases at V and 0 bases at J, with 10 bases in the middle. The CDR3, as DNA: TGTGCCTGGAGCGCCCTGGGGAGCACAGATACGCAGTATTTT. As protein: CAWSALGSTDTQYF.

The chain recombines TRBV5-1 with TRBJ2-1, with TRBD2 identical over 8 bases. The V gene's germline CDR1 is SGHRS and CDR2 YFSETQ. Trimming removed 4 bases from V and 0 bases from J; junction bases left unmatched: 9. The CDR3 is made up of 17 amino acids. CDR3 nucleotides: TGCGCCAGCAGCACCGACCTCAGCGGGAGCTCCTACAATGAGCAGTTCTTC. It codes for CASSTDLSGSSYNEQFF.

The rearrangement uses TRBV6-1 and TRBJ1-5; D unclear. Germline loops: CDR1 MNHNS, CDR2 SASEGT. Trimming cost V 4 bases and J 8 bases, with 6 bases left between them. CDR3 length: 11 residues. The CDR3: CASSAREPQHF. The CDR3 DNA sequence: TGTGCCAGCAGTGCCCGTGAGCCCCAGCATTTT.

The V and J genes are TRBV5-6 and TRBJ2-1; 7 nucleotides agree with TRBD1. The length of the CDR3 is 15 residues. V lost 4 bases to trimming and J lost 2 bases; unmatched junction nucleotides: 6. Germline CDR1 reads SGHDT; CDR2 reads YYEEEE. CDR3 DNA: TGTGCCAGCAGCGGACAGGTAATACCCTACAATGAGCAGTTCTTC. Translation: CASSGQVIPYNEQFF.

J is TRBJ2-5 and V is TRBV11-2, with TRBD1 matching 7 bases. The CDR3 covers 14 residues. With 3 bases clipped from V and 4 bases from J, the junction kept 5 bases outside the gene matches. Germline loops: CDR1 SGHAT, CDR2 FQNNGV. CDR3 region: CASSFNSGGETQYF. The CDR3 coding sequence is TGTGCCAGCAGCTTTAACTCAGGGGGAGAGACCCAGTACTTC.

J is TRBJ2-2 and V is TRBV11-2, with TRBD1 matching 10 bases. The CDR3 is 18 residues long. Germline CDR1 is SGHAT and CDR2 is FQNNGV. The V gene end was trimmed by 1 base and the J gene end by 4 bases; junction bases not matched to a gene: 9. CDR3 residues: CASSLAGQGGPRTGELFF. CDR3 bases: TGTGCCAGCAGCTTAGCAGGACAGGGGGGACCCCGCACCGGGGAGCTGTTTTTT.

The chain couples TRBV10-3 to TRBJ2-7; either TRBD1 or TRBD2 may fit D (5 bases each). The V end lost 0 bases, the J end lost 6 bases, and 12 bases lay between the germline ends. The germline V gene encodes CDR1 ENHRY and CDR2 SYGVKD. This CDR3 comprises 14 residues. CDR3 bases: TGTGCCATCAGTGAGTCGGGGGACCGGTCCGAGCAGTACTTC. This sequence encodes CAISESGDRSEQYF.

CDR3 loop: CASSFDVGGYTGELFF. The CDR3 nucleotides read TGTGCCAGCAGCTTTGATGTCGGGGGATACACCGGGGAGCTGTTTTTT. The genes are TRBV13 and TRBJ2-2; D possibly corresponds to TRBD2 (6 bases). The CDR3 totals 16 residues. CDR1 is PRHDT, CDR2 FYEKMQ, per germline (reference sequence). V shed 3 bases and J shed 3 bases, with 14 bases lying between them.

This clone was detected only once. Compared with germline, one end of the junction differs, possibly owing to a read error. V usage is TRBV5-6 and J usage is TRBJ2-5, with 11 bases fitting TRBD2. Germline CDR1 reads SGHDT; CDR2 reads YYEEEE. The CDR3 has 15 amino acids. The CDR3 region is CASSLANSGRDQGNF. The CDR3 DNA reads TGTGCCAGCAGCTTGGCCAATAGCGGGAGGGATCAAGGGAACTTC.

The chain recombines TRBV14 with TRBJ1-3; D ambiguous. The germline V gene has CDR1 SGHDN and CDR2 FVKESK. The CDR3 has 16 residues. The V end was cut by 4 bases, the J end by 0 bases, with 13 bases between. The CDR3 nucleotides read TGTGCCAGCAGCCCACGAAAATACAGCTCTGGAAACACCATATATTTT. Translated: CASSPRKYSSGNTIYF.

In nucleotides, the CDR3 is TGTGCCAGTAGTATGACTAGCGTTTCCTACGAGCAGTACTTC. This gives the protein CASSMTSVSYEQYF. This chain joins TRBV19 and TRBJ2-7, with 8 bases identical to TRBD2. The germline CDR1 and CDR2 sequences are LNHDA and SQIVND (reference sequence). The V gene end was trimmed by 3 bases and the J gene end by 1 base; junction bases not matched to a gene: 2. The CDR3 loop spans 14 amino acids.

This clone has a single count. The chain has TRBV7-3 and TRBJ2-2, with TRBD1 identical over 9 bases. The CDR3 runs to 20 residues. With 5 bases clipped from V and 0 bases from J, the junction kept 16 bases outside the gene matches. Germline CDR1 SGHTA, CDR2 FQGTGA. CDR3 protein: CASSPATRDRDRANTGELFF. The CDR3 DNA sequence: TGTGCCAGCAGCCCCGCGACCCGGGACAGGGATCGAGCGAACACCGGGGAGCTGTTTTTT.

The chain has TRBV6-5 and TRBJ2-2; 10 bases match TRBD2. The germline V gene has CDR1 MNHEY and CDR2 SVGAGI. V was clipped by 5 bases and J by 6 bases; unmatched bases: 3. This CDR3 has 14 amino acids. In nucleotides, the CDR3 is TGTGCCAGCAGTAGCGGGAGGGCCCCCGGGGAGCTGTTTTTT. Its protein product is CASSSGRAPGELFF.